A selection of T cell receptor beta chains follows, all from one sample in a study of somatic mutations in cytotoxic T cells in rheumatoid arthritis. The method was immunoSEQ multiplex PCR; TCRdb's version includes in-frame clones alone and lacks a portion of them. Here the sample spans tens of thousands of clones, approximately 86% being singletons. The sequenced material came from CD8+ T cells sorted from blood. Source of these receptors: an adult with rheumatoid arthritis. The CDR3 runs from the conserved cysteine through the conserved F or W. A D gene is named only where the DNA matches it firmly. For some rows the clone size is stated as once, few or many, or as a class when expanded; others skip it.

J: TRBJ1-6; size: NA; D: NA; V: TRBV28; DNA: TGTGCCAGCAGTATCCCTCGGGGCCGGGCCTATAATTCACCCCTCCACTTT; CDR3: CASSIPRGRAYNSPLHF
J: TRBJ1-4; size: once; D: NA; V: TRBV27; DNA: TGTGCCAGCAGACCCGGGCGAGCTAATGAAAAACTGTTTTTT; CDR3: CASRPGRANEKLFF
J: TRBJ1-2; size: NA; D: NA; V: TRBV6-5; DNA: TGTGCCAGCAGAGGGACGGACGATGGCTACACCTTC; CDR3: CASRGTDDGYTF
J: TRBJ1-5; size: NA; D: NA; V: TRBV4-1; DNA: TGCGCCAGCAGCCCTGAAACACGGAATCAGCCCCAGCATTTT; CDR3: CASSPETRNQPQHF
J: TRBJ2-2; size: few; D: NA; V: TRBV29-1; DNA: TGCAGCGTTGAATTACCCCTAGATAACACCGGGGAGCTGTTTTTT; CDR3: CSVELPLDNTGELFF
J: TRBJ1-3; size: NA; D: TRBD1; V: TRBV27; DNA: TGTGCCAGCAGTGTCGGGACAGCCGGAAACACCATATATTTT; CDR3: CASSVGTAGNTIYF
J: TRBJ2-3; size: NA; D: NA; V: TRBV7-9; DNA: TGTGCCAGCAGCCCCGAAGGGCATACGCAGTATTTT; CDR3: CASSPEGHTQYF
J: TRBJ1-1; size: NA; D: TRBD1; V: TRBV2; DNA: TGTGCCAGCACTGAACAGGGGATCACTGAAGCTTTCTTT; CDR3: CASTEQGITEAFF
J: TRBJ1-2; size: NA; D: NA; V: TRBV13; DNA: TGTGCCAGCACCTTGGGCGGCAGATATGGCTACACCTTC; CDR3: CASTLGGRYGYTF
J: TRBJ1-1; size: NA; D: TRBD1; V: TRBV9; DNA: TGTGCCAGCAGAGGGGACAGGGAACACACTGAAGCTTTCTTT; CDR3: CASRGDREHTEAFF
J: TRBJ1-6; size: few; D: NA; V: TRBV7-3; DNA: TGTGCCAGCAGCCTCGAGACCGGTTCACCCCTCCACTTT; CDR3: CASSLETGSPLHF
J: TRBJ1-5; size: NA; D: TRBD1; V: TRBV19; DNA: TGTGCCAGTAGTCCCGACAGGGTTACCTATAGCAATCAGCCCCAGCATTTT; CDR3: CASSPDRVTYSNQPQHF
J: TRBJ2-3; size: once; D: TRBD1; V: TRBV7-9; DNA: TGTGCCAGCAGCCCTGGACAGGGGACAGATACGCAGTATTTT; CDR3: CASSPGQGTDTQYF
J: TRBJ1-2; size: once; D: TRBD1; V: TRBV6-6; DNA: TGTGCCAGCAGAAACCTCGACAGGGGATACTATGGCTACACCTTC; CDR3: CASRNLDRGYYGYTF
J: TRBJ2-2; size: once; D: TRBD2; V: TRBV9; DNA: TGTGCCAGTCGCGGGGGGCACCTGAACACCGGGGAGCTGTTTTTT; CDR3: CASRGGHLNTGELFF
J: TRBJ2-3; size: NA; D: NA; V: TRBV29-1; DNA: TGCAGCGTTGAAGACAGGGGAAAAGAAGATACGCAGTATTTT; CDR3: CSVEDRGKEDTQYF
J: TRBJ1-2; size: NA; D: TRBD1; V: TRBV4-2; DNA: TGTGCCAGCAGCCAAGATTTTTGGACAGGGGGTGTAGAGTATGGCTACACCTTC; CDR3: CASSQDFWTGGVEYGYTF
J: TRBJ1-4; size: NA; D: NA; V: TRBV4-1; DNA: TGCGCCAGCAGCCAAGTAGCGGGACGAGGTGAAAAACTGTTTTTT; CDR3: CASSQVAGRGEKLFF
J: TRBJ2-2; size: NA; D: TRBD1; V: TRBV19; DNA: TGTGCCAGTAGTATCGGACAGGGGTGGACCGGGGAGCTGTTTTTT; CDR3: CASSIGQGWTGELFF
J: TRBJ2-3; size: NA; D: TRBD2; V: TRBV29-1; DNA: TGCAGCGTTGAAGAGAGTGGGGGGGTGGCGGATACGCAGTATTTT; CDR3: CSVEESGGVADTQYF
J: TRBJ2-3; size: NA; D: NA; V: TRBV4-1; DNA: TGCGCCAGCAGCCCGCCCCGGAGCATAGGCACAGATACGCAGTATTTT; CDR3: CASSPPRSIGTDTQYF
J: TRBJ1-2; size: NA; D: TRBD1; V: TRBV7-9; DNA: TGTGCCAGCAGCTCCACTCAGGGGGCGCGTGGCTACACCTTC; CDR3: CASSSTQGARGYTF
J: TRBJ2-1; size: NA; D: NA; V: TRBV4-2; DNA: TGTGCCAGCAGCCAGCGCTGGAACAATGAGCAGTTCTTC; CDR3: CASSQRWNNEQFF
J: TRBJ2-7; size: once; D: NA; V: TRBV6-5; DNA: TGTGCCAGCAGTTACTCTAACACCGATGCCTACGAGCAGTACTTC; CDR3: CASSYSNTDAYEQYF
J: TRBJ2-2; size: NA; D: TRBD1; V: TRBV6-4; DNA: TGTGCCACCGCGACAGGGGACACCGGGGAGCTGTTTTTT; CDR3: CATATGDTGELFF
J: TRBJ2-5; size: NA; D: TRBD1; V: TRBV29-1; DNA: TGCAGCGTTGAGCTGACAGGGGACGAGACCCAGTACTTC; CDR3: CSVELTGDETQYF
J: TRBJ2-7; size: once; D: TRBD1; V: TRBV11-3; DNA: TGTGCCAGCAGCCTTACAGGGGCCTACGAGCAGTACTTC; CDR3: CASSLTGAYEQYF
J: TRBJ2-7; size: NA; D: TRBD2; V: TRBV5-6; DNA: TGTGCCAGCCCGGGAGGGACGGAAGAGCAGTACTTC; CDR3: CASPGGTEEQYF
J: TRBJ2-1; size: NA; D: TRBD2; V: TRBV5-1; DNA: TGCGCCAGCAGCGAAGGGACTAGCGGGCCACCTTACAATGAGCAGTTCTTC; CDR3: CASSEGTSGPPYNEQFF
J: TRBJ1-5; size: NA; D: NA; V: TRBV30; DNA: TGTGCCTTCGGAAGGGGGGGCCTTCAGCCCCAGCATTTT; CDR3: CAFGRGGLQPQHF
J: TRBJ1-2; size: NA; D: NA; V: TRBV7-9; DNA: TGTGCCAGCAGCTTAGATGTCGAAGACAGGACCTATGGCTACACCTTC; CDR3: CASSLDVEDRTYGYTF
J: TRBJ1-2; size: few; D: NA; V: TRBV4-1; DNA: TGCGCCAGCAGCCAAGGAGGGGACCTCTATGGCTACACCTTC; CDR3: CASSQGGDLYGYTF